These 17 T cell receptor beta chains were all obtained from the same sample, sequenced in a study. TCRdb re-called the RT-PCR reads with MiXCR, one entry per CDR3 protein. The table shows about 680,000 distinct CDR3 sequences, with over 12% occurring only once. What was sequenced was memory CD4+ T cells from blood. The receptor source for this set is a female donor in good health, serving as a healthy control.

This clonotype was picked up a small number of times. This chain connects TRBV6-5 to TRBJ2-7; maybe TRBD2 (5 bases). This CDR3 comprises 15 residues. V was trimmed by 6 bases and J by 4 bases, leaving 19 bases between them. The V gene's germline CDR1 is MNHEY and CDR2 SVGAGI. The CDR3 DNA reads TGTGCCAGCAGGCGACAACTAGAGGCCTTTTACGAGCAGTACTTC. Amino acid sequence: CASRRQLEAFYEQYF.

This clonotype was counted only a few times. V gene TRBV4-3 combines with J gene TRBJ2-7, with D possibly called TRBD1 or TRBD2 (5 bases each). Trimming pared 4 bases from V and 8 bases from J, leaving 21 bases between. Germline V CDR1 and CDR2: LGHNA, YSLEER. This CDR3 is built from 15 residues. The CDR3 reads CASSRDEGILGQQYF. CDR3 DNA: TGCGCCAGCAGCCGGGATGAGGGTATATTGGGGCAGCAGTACTTC.

A note on this clonotype: This could be a read error, since a much larger clone is one nucleotide away. V is TRBV20-1 and J is TRBJ2-1; D perhaps matches TRBD2 (6 bases). V was cut by 3 bases and J by 9 bases, with 24 bases left in between. Germline CDR1 is DFQATT and CDR2 is SNEGSKA (reference sequence). The CDR3 has 16 residues. The CDR3 nucleotides are TGCAGTGCTAGGGCCCTACTATCGGGAGTCGTAAGTGAGCAGTTCTTC. Residues: CSARALLSGVVSEQFF.

The J gene is TRBJ2-7, the V gene TRBV7-2, with 9 bases lining up with TRBD1. V was pared by 5 bases and J by 5 bases, with 10 bases of the junction left unmatched. The CDR3 is 15 residues long. Germline CDR1 reads SGHTA; CDR2 reads FQGNSA. The CDR3: CASSVTGTGRDEQYF. CDR3 in DNA: TGTGCCAGCAGCGTAACCGGGACAGGGAGGGACGAGCAGTACTTC.

Only a few counts were recorded for this clonotype. The V gene is TRBV13, the J gene TRBJ2-7, with a possible D match to TRBD1 (5 bases). Per germline, CDR1 PRHDT and CDR2 FYEKMQ (reference sequence). The CDR3 contains 14 residues. V was pared by 2 bases and J by 0 bases, with 8 bases between. The CDR3 DNA reads TGTGCCAGCAGCTTATACAGGTCCTCCTACGAGCAGTACTTC. It is translated as CASSLYRSSYEQYF.

The chain carries TRBV7-2 and TRBJ1-1; TRBD1 might be the D (6 bases). V was cut by 5 bases and J by 6 bases, with 16 bases left in between. Germline lookup yields CDR1 SGHTA and CDR2 FQGNSA. The CDR3 loop spans 14 amino acids. CDR3 amino acids: CASSPAQGSPEAFF. The CDR3 DNA is TGTGCCAGCAGCCCCGCACAGGGATCTCCTGAAGCTTTCTTT.

This clonotype was seen more than once but under ten times. J is TRBJ1-2 and V is TRBV5-4; unclear D gene. This CDR3 is built from 11 residues. The V end lost 3 bases, the J end lost 4 bases, and 4 bases lay between the germline ends. Germline CDR1 SGHNT, CDR2 YYREEE (reference sequence). Here the CDR3 reads CASSSPYGYTF. CDR3 DNA sequence: TGTGCCAGCAGCTCGCCCTATGGCTACACCTTC.

This clonotype was detected only a few times. This chain uses TRBV4-3 with TRBJ1-1; D may be TRBD1 (5 bases). CDR3 size: 15 residues. Germline loops: CDR1 LGHNA, CDR2 YSLEER. Trimming shortened V by 3 bases and J by 0 bases, and 11 bases separated the two germline ends. The DNA of the CDR3 is TGCGCCAGCAGCCAGGCAGGGATTATGAACACTGAAGCTTTCTTT. This translates into CASSQAGIMNTEAFF.

In its sample, this clonotype was seen many times. This chain links TRBV6-5 with TRBJ1-1, with a tentative D call TRBD1 (6 bases). CDR3 length equals 14 residues. V was pared by 4 bases and J by 4 bases, with 13 bases between. CDR1 and CDR2 (germline): MNHEY, SVGAGI. The CDR3 protein is CASSSTRGSTEAFF. The CDR3 DNA reads as TGTGCCAGCAGTTCGACCAGGGGAAGCACTGAAGCTTTCTTT.

This chain connects TRBV7-9 to TRBJ2-3; tentatively, D is TRBD1 or TRBD2 (5 bases each). CDR1 and CDR2 from the germline V gene are SEHNR and FQNEAQ (reference sequence). This CDR3 region has 15 residues. Trimming shortened V by 7 bases and J by 1 base, and 15 bases separated the two germline ends. The CDR3 region has the DNA TGTGCCAGCACCCAATCCGGGACGCGCACAGATACGCAGTATTTT. It codes for CASTQSGTRTDTQYF.

This clonotype has a count of ten or more. This chain uses TRBV6-5 with TRBJ2-7; D is possibly TRBD2 (5 bases). The CDR3 length is 13 residues. Per the germline V gene, CDR1 is MNHEY and CDR2 is SVGAGI. V was shortened by 6 bases and J by 2 bases, with 11 bases between the two germline ends. The CDR3 sequence is CASRMPGTYEQYF. The CDR3 bases are TGTGCCAGCAGGATGCCGGGGACCTACGAGCAGTACTTC.

This clonotype showed up many times. The rearrangement uses TRBV5-6 and TRBJ2-6, with 8 bases that match TRBD1. The length of the CDR3 is 18 residues. Germline CDR1 is SGHDT and CDR2 is YYEEEE. The V gene end was trimmed by 1 base and the J gene end by 0 bases; junction bases not matched to a gene: 6. The CDR3 DNA reads as TGTGCCAGCAGCTTGTTGGGACAGGCCTCCTCTGGGGCCAACGTCCTGACTTTC. This encodes CASSLLGQASSGANVLTF.

Details on this clonotype: Since a much larger clone is just one base distant, this may be a read error. The rearrangement links TRBV28 to TRBJ1-2; D is unclear. The V and J ends lost 5 bases and 6 bases respectively, with 10 bases between them. This CDR3 is 12 amino acids long. Germline-derived CDR1 and CDR2 are MDHEN and SYDVKM. The CDR3 DNA follows: TGTGCCAGCAGTATAAGCGACCATGGCTACACCTTC. Amino acid sequence: CASSISDHGYTF.

The CDR3 nucleotides read TGCAGTGCTGAACAAGAAGTCCGTGGCGAGCAGTACTTC. Its protein product is CSAEQEVRGEQYF. This chain uses TRBV20-1 with TRBJ2-7; D is unclear. Germline CDR1 DFQATT, CDR2 SNEGSKA (reference sequence). CDR3 size: 13 residues. V lost 5 bases and J 6 bases, leaving 17 bases between the germline ends.

This clonotype was seen a few times. The rearrangement joins TRBV12-3 or TRBV12-4 to TRBJ1-1; D uncertain. V lost 3 bases and J 1 base, leaving 9 bases between the germline ends. The CDR3 has 14 amino acids. The CDR3: CASSFAGGNTEAFF. The CDR3 DNA follows: TGTGCCAGCAGTTTCGCGGGCGGGAACACTGAAGCTTTCTTT.

The chain couples TRBV6-5 to TRBJ2-3; 7 bases agree with TRBD2. This CDR3 has 15 amino acids. Per germline, CDR1 MNHEY and CDR2 SVGAGI. V lost 5 bases, J lost 0 bases, and 5 bases stayed unmatched. The CDR3 sequence is CASSPGGTSTDTQYF. The DNA for the CDR3 is TGTGCCAGCAGTCCCGGGGGGACTAGCACAGATACGCAGTATTTT.

This clonotype was recorded a few times. J is TRBJ1-1 and V is TRBV24-1; D unresolved. The CDR3 loop spans 12 amino acids. The germline V gene has CDR1 KGHDR and CDR2 SFDVKD. With 11 bases removed from V and 3 bases from J, the gap between germline ends came to 12 bases. The CDR3 nucleotides read TGTGCCATCCTGCCCGGGGACACTGAAGCTTTCTTT. Encoded protein: CAILPGDTEAFF.